The source of this T cell receptor beta chain is a study of spatial heterogeneity in lung cancer. Study outcomes and limitations: Resection saw ubiquitous expanded tumor TCRs appear in blood more than follow-up did.

Trimming cost V 3 bases and J 7 bases; bases outside gene matches: 2. The CDR3 contains 14 residues. Germline CDR1 is SEHNR and CDR2 is FQNEAQ (reference sequence). TCRdb used MiXCR to reprocess the 5' RACE reads, holding one entry per CDR3 protein. The table has about 48,000 distinct CDR3 sequences, roughly 5.7% seen once; the top ten hold roughly 11%. Sample time point: sample taken at primary tumor resection. No cell sorting; template was whole RNA from tumor, lung tissue or PBMC. Comments on this clonotype: Its target is not known.

Sequenced material: PBMCs, taken at surgery. This TCR derives from a male donor with early-stage non-small cell lung cancer. This sequence joins TRBV7-9 and TRBJ2-1; 11 positions match TRBD2. The DNA for the CDR3 is TGTGCCAGCAGCTTGGCTAGCGGGGGGAATGAGCAGTTCTTC. This translates into CASSLASGGNEQFF. The entire variable domain, with the rest obtained from reference TRBV7-9 and TRBJ2-1, is as follows: DTGVSQNPRHKITKRGQNVTFRCDPISEHNRLYWYRQTLGQGPEFLTYFQNEAQLEKSRLLSDRFSAERPKGSFSTLEIQRTEQGDSAMYLCASSLASGGNEQFFGPGTRLTVL.